This TCR beta chain was retrieved from a study of OX40 agonist ivuxolimab in advanced cancers. Study-level background: In this cohort, patients received ivuxolimab, an agonistic anti-OX40 (CD134) antibody. Patients in the trial were receiving intravenous ivuxolimab every 2 weeks, at doses of 0.01 to 10 mg/kg.

The table came from immunoSEQ multiplex PCR; TCRdb's copy has only in-frame clones and leaves some out. This table holds some 86,000 clones, 70% to 85% found once. Per germline, CDR1 SGDLS and CDR2 YYNGEE. The CDR3 loop spans 15 amino acids. V lost 0 bases and J lost 0, with 4 bases in between. The sample in question was CD4+ or CD8+ T cells sorted from blood, obtained in a trial of the OX40 agonist ivuxolimab. The clonotype originates from an adult with an advanced solid tumor such as melanoma, head and neck, liver or kidney cancer. The chain employs TRBV9 and TRBJ2-6; no definite D call. CDR3 residues: CASSVGGSGANVLTF. CDR3 in DNA: TGTGCCAGCAGCGTAGGAGGCTCTGGGGCCAACGTCCTGACTTTC.